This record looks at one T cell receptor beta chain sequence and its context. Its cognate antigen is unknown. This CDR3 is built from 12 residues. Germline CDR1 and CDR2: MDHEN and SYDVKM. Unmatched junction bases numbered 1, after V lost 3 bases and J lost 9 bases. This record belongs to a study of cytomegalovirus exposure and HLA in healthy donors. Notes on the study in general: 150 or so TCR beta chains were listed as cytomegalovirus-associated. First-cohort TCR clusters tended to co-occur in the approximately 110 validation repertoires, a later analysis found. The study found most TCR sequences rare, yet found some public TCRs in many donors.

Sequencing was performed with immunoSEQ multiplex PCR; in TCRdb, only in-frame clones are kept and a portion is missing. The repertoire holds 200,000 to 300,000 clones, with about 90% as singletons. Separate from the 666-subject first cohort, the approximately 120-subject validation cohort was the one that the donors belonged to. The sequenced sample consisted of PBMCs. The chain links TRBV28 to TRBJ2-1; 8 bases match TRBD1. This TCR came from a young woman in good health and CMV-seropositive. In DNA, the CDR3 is TGTGCCAGCAGTTTCACAGGGGGTGAGCAGTTCTTC. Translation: CASSFTGGEQFF.